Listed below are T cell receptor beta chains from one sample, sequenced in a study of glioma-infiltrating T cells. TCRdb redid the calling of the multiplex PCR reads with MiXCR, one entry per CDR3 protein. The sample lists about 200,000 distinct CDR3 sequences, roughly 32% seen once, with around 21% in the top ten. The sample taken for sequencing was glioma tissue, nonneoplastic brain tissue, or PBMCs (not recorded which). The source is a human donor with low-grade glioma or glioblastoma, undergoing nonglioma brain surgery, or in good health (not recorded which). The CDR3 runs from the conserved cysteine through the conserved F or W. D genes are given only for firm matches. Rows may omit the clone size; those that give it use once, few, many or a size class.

CDR3 DNA: TGTGCCAGTAGTATGTTGCCTGCCCCGGAGGAGCAGTACTTC
CDR3 protein: CASSMLPAPEEQYF
clone size: many
D gene: NA
J gene: TRBJ2-7
V gene: TRBV19
CDR3 length: 14

CDR3 DNA: TGTGCCAGCAGCTCTAGCACAGATACGCAGTATTTT
CDR3 protein: CASSSSTDTQYF
clone size: many
D gene: NA
J gene: TRBJ2-3
V gene: TRBV7-2
CDR3 length: 12

CDR3 DNA: TGTGCCAGCAGTATCCGGTACGAGCAGTACTTC
CDR3 protein: CASSIRYEQYF
clone size: many
D gene: NA
J gene: TRBJ2-7
V gene: TRBV7-8
CDR3 length: 11

CDR3 DNA: TGCAGTGCCTGGGGTAGCACTGAAGCTTTCTTT
CDR3 protein: CSAWGSTEAFF
clone size: many
D gene: NA
J gene: TRBJ1-1
V gene: TRBV20-1
CDR3 length: 11

CDR3 DNA: TGCGCCAGCAGCCCGGGACAGGGTTCCTACGATCAGTACTTC
CDR3 protein: CASSPGQGSYDQYF
clone size: NA
D gene: TRBD1
J gene: TRBJ2-7
V gene: TRBV4-1
CDR3 length: 14

CDR3 DNA: TGCGCCAGCACCCTGGTTTCTTTAGGGGGTCAGCAGTTCTTC
CDR3 protein: CASTLVSLGGQQFF
clone size: NA
D gene: NA
J gene: TRBJ2-1
V gene: TRBV5-1
CDR3 length: 14

CDR3 DNA: TGCAGTGCTAGCGGAGCCAATCAGCCCCAGCATTTT
CDR3 protein: CSASGANQPQHF
clone size: many
D gene: NA
J gene: TRBJ1-5
V gene: TRBV20-1
CDR3 length: 12

CDR3 DNA: TGTGCCAGCTCACTGGACGGGGGGAATCAGCCCCAGCATTTT
CDR3 protein: CASSLDGGNQPQHF
clone size: many
D gene: NA
J gene: TRBJ1-5
V gene: TRBV18
CDR3 length: 14

CDR3 DNA: TGCGCCAGCAGCCTGTCGGGACAGGGGTTAGATACGCAGTATTTT
CDR3 protein: CASSLSGQGLDTQYF
clone size: NA
D gene: TRBD1
J gene: TRBJ2-3
V gene: TRBV4-3
CDR3 length: 15

CDR3 DNA: TGTGCCAGCATACCGGGACAGGCAAGCCTCGGGACTAGCGGGAGGGCTAGCGAGCAGTACTTC
CDR3 protein: CASIPGQASLGTSGRASEQYF
clone size: NA
D gene: TRBD2
J gene: TRBJ2-7
V gene: TRBV3-1
CDR3 length: 21

CDR3 DNA: TGTGCCAGCAGTGAAAGGGCGACAGGGGGTTTCCAGCCCCAGCATTTT
CDR3 protein: CASSERATGGFQPQHF
clone size: many
D gene: TRBD1
J gene: TRBJ1-5
V gene: TRBV2
CDR3 length: 16

CDR3 DNA: TGTGCCAGCAGTATAAACCCGGGACAGGGGGCTCGAGCTTTCTTT
CDR3 protein: CASSINPGQGARAFF
clone size: many
D gene: TRBD1
J gene: TRBJ1-1
V gene: TRBV11-1
CDR3 length: 15

CDR3 DNA: TGCAGTGCTAGCGGGAGAGTGGTGGAGACCCAGTACTTC
CDR3 protein: CSASGRVVETQYF
clone size: NA
D gene: NA
J gene: TRBJ2-5
V gene: TRBV20-1
CDR3 length: 13

CDR3 DNA: TGTGCCAGCAGCTTAGGGACTAGCGGGAGGGTTAACACCGGGGAGCTGTTTTTT
CDR3 protein: CASSLGTSGRVNTGELFF
clone size: few
D gene: TRBD2
J gene: TRBJ2-2
V gene: TRBV7-2
CDR3 length: 18

CDR3 DNA: TGTGCCAGCAGTTTAGGCATTTTGGCTGAAGCTTCCTTT
CDR3 protein: CASSLGILAEASF
clone size: NA
D gene: NA
J gene: TRBJ1-1
V gene: TRBV28
CDR3 length: 13

CDR3 DNA: TGTGCCAGCAGTGAGAGTAGACAGATCGGGGAGCTGTTTTTT
CDR3 protein: CASSESRQIGELFF
clone size: many
D gene: NA
J gene: TRBJ2-2
V gene: TRBV2
CDR3 length: 14

CDR3 DNA: TGTGCCAGCAGTGCCCCGGGACTAGACGCAGATACGCAGTATTTT
CDR3 protein: CASSAPGLDADTQYF
clone size: NA
D gene: TRBD2
J gene: TRBJ2-3
V gene: TRBV12-3/TRBV12-4
CDR3 length: 15

CDR3 DNA: TGCGCCAGCAGCCAAGATCATGGAGTTCTCAAATTATCTGGAAACACCATATATTTT
CDR3 protein: CASSQDHGVLKLSGNTIYF
clone size: few
D gene: NA
J gene: TRBJ1-3
V gene: TRBV4-1
CDR3 length: 19

CDR3 DNA: TGTGCCAGCAGCTGGGTGGCGGGGCCATCCTACGAGCAGTACTTC
CDR3 protein: CASSWVAGPSYEQYF
clone size: many
D gene: NA
J gene: TRBJ2-7
V gene: TRBV7-2
CDR3 length: 15

CDR3 DNA: TGTGCCACCAACACAGGGGGGCAGACCCAGTACTTC
CDR3 protein: CATNTGGQTQYF
clone size: medium-sized
D gene: TRBD1
J gene: TRBJ2-5
V gene: TRBV28
CDR3 length: 12

CDR3 DNA: TGCGCCAGCAGCCAAGAACCGGGACTAGCGGGAGAGGCCGCCTACGAGCAGTACTTC
CDR3 protein: CASSQEPGLAGEAAYEQYF
clone size: many
D gene: TRBD2
J gene: TRBJ2-7
V gene: TRBV4-1
CDR3 length: 19

CDR3 DNA: TGTGCCAGCAGCGGCCGTCTGTTTTCGGAGACCCAGTACTTC
CDR3 protein: CASSGRLFSETQYF
clone size: NA
D gene: NA
J gene: TRBJ2-5
V gene: TRBV7-9
CDR3 length: 14

CDR3 DNA: TGTGCCACCCTGGACAGCTATGGCTACACCTTC
CDR3 protein: CATLDSYGYTF
clone size: many
D gene: NA
J gene: TRBJ1-2
V gene: TRBV6-1
CDR3 length: 11

CDR3 DNA: TGTGCCAGCTCACCTCAGCTCTCGGAGACCCAGTACTTC
CDR3 protein: CASSPQLSETQYF
clone size: many
D gene: NA
J gene: TRBJ2-5
V gene: TRBV18
CDR3 length: 13

CDR3 DNA: TGTGCCAGCAGCCCAAAGGCTAGCGGGTCCTACAATGAGCAGTTCTTC
CDR3 protein: CASSPKASGSYNEQFF
clone size: NA
D gene: TRBD2
J gene: TRBJ2-1
V gene: TRBV7-9
CDR3 length: 16

CDR3 DNA: TGTGCCAGCAGCGCGACAGGGGGTGAAGATACGCAGTATTTT
CDR3 protein: CASSATGGEDTQYF
clone size: many
D gene: TRBD1
J gene: TRBJ2-3
V gene: TRBV6-4
CDR3 length: 14

CDR3 DNA: TGCAGTGCCCGTACCGGGACTAGCGGTAAACCCTACAACGAGCAGTACTTC
CDR3 protein: CSARTGTSGKPYNEQYF
clone size: NA
D gene: TRBD2
J gene: TRBJ2-7
V gene: TRBV20-1
CDR3 length: 17

CDR3 DNA: TGTGCCAGCAGCTTCACCCCCGGGCAGATCTACGAGCAGTACTTC
CDR3 protein: CASSFTPGQIYEQYF
clone size: many
D gene: NA
J gene: TRBJ2-7
V gene: TRBV7-2
CDR3 length: 15

CDR3 DNA: TGCGCCAGCAGCCAAGAAGGGACAGATGAGCAGTTCTTC
CDR3 protein: CASSQEGTDEQFF
clone size: many
D gene: TRBD1
J gene: TRBJ2-1
V gene: TRBV4-3
CDR3 length: 13

CDR3 DNA: TGTGCCAGCAGCCTACCCGGGACACCGACGTCTGAAGCTTTCTTT
CDR3 protein: CASSLPGTPTSEAFF
clone size: many
D gene: NA
J gene: TRBJ1-1
V gene: TRBV6-2/TRBV6-3
CDR3 length: 15

CDR3 DNA: TGTGCCAGCAGCCATGGACAGCGGGGCACAGATACGCAGTATTTT
CDR3 protein: CASSHGQRGTDTQYF
clone size: many
D gene: NA
J gene: TRBJ2-3
V gene: TRBV4-2
CDR3 length: 15

CDR3 DNA: TGTGCCAGCAGCTCCCGTATGGCCGGGAATTCCTACAATGAGCAGTTCTTC
CDR3 protein: CASSSRMAGNSYNEQFF
clone size: NA
D gene: NA
J gene: TRBJ2-1
V gene: TRBV7-6
CDR3 length: 17

CDR3 DNA: TGTGCCAGCAGTGAGGGACAGGGTGGTAGGCAGCCCCAGCATTTT
CDR3 protein: CASSEGQGGRQPQHF
clone size: many
D gene: TRBD1
J gene: TRBJ1-5
V gene: TRBV2
CDR3 length: 15

CDR3 DNA: TGTGCCAGCAGCCAAAGGATACAGTATGGCTACACCTTC
CDR3 protein: CASSQRIQYGYTF
clone size: many
D gene: NA
J gene: TRBJ1-2
V gene: TRBV14
CDR3 length: 13

CDR3 DNA: TGCAGAGCCCGGGGGGGGACAGGGGGAAATGAGCAGTTCTTC
CDR3 protein: CRARGGTGGNEQFF
clone size: NA
D gene: TRBD1
J gene: TRBJ2-1
V gene: TRBV29-1
CDR3 length: 14

CDR3 DNA: TGCGCCAGCAGCCAACCGGGGGCTTTGAACACTGAAGCTTTCTTT
CDR3 protein: CASSQPGALNTEAFF
clone size: few
D gene: NA
J gene: TRBJ1-1
V gene: TRBV4-1
CDR3 length: 15

CDR3 DNA: TGTGCCAGCAGCGTATCCAGGAGGATCTCCTACAATGAGCAGTACTTC
CDR3 protein: CASSVSRRISYNEQYF
clone size: NA
D gene: NA
J gene: TRBJ2-7
V gene: TRBV7-2
CDR3 length: 16

CDR3 DNA: TGTGCCAGCAGCGTAGCTGGGGGGCTCACTGAAGCTTTCTTT
CDR3 protein: CASSVAGGLTEAFF
clone size: NA
D gene: NA
J gene: TRBJ1-1
V gene: TRBV9
CDR3 length: 14

CDR3 DNA: TGTGCCAGCAGTAACGACTTCTACAATGAGCAGTTCTTC
CDR3 protein: CASSNDFYNEQFF
clone size: many
D gene: NA
J gene: TRBJ2-1
V gene: TRBV5-6
CDR3 length: 13

CDR3 DNA: TGTGCCAGCAGCCGAAAGGCGGGTTGGCGGCCCCAGCATTTT
CDR3 protein: CASSRKAGWRPQHF
clone size: NA
D gene: NA
J gene: TRBJ1-5
V gene: TRBV28
CDR3 length: 14

CDR3 DNA: TGTGCCAGCAGACGGACTAGCGGGAGAAGCACAGATACGCAGTATTTT
CDR3 protein: CASRRTSGRSTDTQYF
clone size: few
D gene: TRBD2
J gene: TRBJ2-3
V gene: TRBV11-2
CDR3 length: 16

CDR3 DNA: TGTGCCAGCAGTTTCTGGGACAGGCCCAGCACAGATACGCAGTATTTT
CDR3 protein: CASSFWDRPSTDTQYF
clone size: many
D gene: TRBD1
J gene: TRBJ2-3
V gene: TRBV27
CDR3 length: 16

CDR3 DNA: TGCAGTGCTAGAGATTCGGGTGCGGCGGAAACGCAGTATTTT
CDR3 protein: CSARDSGAAETQYF
clone size: many
D gene: NA
J gene: TRBJ2-3
V gene: TRBV20-1
CDR3 length: 14

CDR3 DNA: TGTGCCAGCAGTTACGACAGGGGACTGGATGAGCAGTTCTTC
CDR3 protein: CASSYDRGLDEQFF
clone size: NA
D gene: TRBD1
J gene: TRBJ2-1
V gene: TRBV6-5
CDR3 length: 14

CDR3 DNA: TGTGCCAGCAGTAGGGGACAGGGTAAAGACGAGCAATCCTTC
CDR3 protein: CASSRGQGKDEQSF
clone size: NA
D gene: TRBD1
J gene: TRBJ2-7
V gene: TRBV6-2/TRBV6-3
CDR3 length: 14

CDR3 DNA: TGTGCCAGCAGCCCAACAGGGAGGAACGAGTTTTACGAGCAGTACTTC
CDR3 protein: CASSPTGRNEFYEQYF
clone size: many
D gene: NA
J gene: TRBJ2-7
V gene: TRBV6-1
CDR3 length: 16

CDR3 DNA: TGTGCCAGCAAACTGACCGGGACCTTCAGCACAGATACGCAGTATTTT
CDR3 protein: CASKLTGTFSTDTQYF
clone size: many
D gene: NA
J gene: TRBJ2-3
V gene: TRBV2
CDR3 length: 16

CDR3 DNA: TGTGCCAGTAGTCTCCGGACACCAAACTATGGCTACACCTTC
CDR3 protein: CASSLRTPNYGYTF
clone size: many
D gene: NA
J gene: TRBJ1-2
V gene: TRBV19
CDR3 length: 14

CDR3 DNA: TGTGCCAGCAGCCCCATCGACATTAATCAGCCCCAGCATTTT
CDR3 protein: CASSPIDINQPQHF
clone size: many
D gene: NA
J gene: TRBJ1-5
V gene: TRBV7-6
CDR3 length: 14

CDR3 DNA: TGTGCCAGCAGTTACTTGGGGACAGGGGGCGATACGCAGTATTTT
CDR3 protein: CASSYLGTGGDTQYF
clone size: many
D gene: TRBD1
J gene: TRBJ2-3
V gene: TRBV6-2/TRBV6-3
CDR3 length: 15

CDR3 DNA: TGTGCCAGCAGTGACCACAGGGTGTACCAAGAGACCCAGTACTTC
CDR3 protein: CASSDHRVYQETQYF
clone size: many
D gene: NA
J gene: TRBJ2-5
V gene: TRBV25-1
CDR3 length: 15